This T cell receptor beta chain came from a study of PD-1 and CTLA-4 blockade in melanoma. V was clipped by 0 bases and J by 1 base, with 13 bases between them. The CDR3 is made up of 17 amino acids. Per the germline V gene, CDR1 is LGHDT and CDR2 is YNNKEL (reference sequence). The assay was immunoSEQ multiplex PCR, and TCRdb's table has in-frame clones only and misses some. The sample carries tens of thousands of clones, roughly 90% recorded once. This receptor was taken from a human donor with melanoma. The material sequenced was CD8+ T cells from peripheral blood, taken from a patient given anti-PD-1 treatment. The gene calls are TRBV3-1 (or the pseudogene TRBV3-2) and TRBJ1-3, with unresolved D. The CDR3 bases are TGTGCCAGCAGCCAAGAACAGCTCTTTTTGTCTGGAAACACCATATATTTT. This sequence encodes CASSQEQLFLSGNTIYF.